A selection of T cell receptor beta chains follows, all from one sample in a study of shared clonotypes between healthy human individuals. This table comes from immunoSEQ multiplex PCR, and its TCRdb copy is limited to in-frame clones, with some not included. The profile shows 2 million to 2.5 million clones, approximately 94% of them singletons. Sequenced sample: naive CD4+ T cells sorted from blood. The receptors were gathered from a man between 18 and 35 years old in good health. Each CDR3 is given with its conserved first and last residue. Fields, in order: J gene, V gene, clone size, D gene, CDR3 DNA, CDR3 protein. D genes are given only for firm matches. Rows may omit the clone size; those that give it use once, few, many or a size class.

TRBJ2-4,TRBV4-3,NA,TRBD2,TGCGCCAGCAGCCCATTGGTCCTAGCGGACATTCAGTACTTC,CASSPLVLADIQYF
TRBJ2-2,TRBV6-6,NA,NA,TGTGCCAGCAGTTACGCTTTGGGTTTCAACACCGGGGAGCTGTTTTTT,CASSYALGFNTGELFF
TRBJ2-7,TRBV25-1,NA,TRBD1,TGTGCCAGCAGTGAATGGGGACAGGGGGCGGGCGAGCAGTACTTC,CASSEWGQGAGEQYF
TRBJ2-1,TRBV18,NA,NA,TGTGCCAGCTCATCGACCCCGGCATACTACAATGAGCAGTTCTTC,CASSSTPAYYNEQFF
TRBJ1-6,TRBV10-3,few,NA,TGTGCCATCAGTGACGGCCTTTTACCCCTCCACTTT,CAISDGLLPLHF
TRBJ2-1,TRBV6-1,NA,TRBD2,TGTGCCAGCAGTGAAGCGCTCGGCGGGGGTTTCAATGAGCAGTTCTTC,CASSEALGGGFNEQFF
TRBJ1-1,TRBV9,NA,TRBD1,TGTGCCAGCAGCGCAACATTGAGGACAGGGCCCGTTGGGTGGGGCACTGAAGCTTTCTTT,CASSATLRTGPVGWGTEAFF
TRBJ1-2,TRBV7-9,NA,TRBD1,TGTGCCAGCAGCTTAGGAGAGGGGGCGGGTGGCTACACCTTC,CASSLGEGAGGYTF
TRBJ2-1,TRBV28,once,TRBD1,TGTGCCAGCAGTGCCCAGAGGGGACAGGGCTTCTTC,CASSAQRGQGFF
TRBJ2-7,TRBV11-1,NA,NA,TGTGCCAGCAGCTTAACTGGCCTGGAGAGAGGAATCTACGAGCAGTACTTC,CASSLTGLERGIYEQYF
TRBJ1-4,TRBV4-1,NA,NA,TGCGCCAGCAGCCAAGCGGGACAACAGAATGAAAAACTGTTTTTT,CASSQAGQQNEKLFF
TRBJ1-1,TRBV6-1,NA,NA,TGTGCCAGCACTCCAGGGATGAACACTGAAGCTTTCTTT,CASTPGMNTEAFF
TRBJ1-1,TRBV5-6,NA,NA,TGTGCCAGCAGCCATAACAGGGCTGGGATGAACACTGAAGCTTTCTTT,CASSHNRAGMNTEAFF
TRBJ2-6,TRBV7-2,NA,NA,TGTGCCAGCAGCTTATACCGCTCTGGGGCCAACGTCCTGACTTTC,CASSLYRSGANVLTF
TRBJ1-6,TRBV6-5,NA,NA,TGTGCCAGCAGCCCTGGACTTGGTCTCCACTTT,CASSPGLGLHF
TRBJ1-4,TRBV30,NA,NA,TGTGCCGCATGGTCCCCCGCTGAAAAACTGTTTTTT,CAAWSPAEKLFF
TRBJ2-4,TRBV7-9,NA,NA,TGTGCCAGCAGCTTAGGAGAGGGAAACATTCAGTACTTC,CASSLGEGNIQYF
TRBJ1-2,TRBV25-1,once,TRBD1,TGTGCCAGCAGTGAAACAGGGGCTGTAGGCTATGGCTACACCTTC,CASSETGAVGYGYTF
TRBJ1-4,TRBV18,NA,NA,TGTGCCAGCTCACCACCGGGGGATACGACCGAAAAACTGTTTTTT,CASSPPGDTTEKLFF
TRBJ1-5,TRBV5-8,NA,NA,TGTGCCAGCAGCTTCTTTAAGACAGTTCCCAATCAGCCCCAGCATTTT,CASSFFKTVPNQPQHF
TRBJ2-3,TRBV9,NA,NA,TGTGCCAGCAGCGTAGCTAAGAGTTACACAGATACGCAGTATTTT,CASSVAKSYTDTQYF
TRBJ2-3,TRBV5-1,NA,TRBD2,TGCGCCAGCAGCTTCGGGACTAGCGGGGGGGCAAGCACAGATACGCAGTATTTT,CASSFGTSGGASTDTQYF
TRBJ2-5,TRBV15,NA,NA,TGTGCCACCAGCAGAGATCCGCAGTCTGAGACCCAGTACTTC,CATSRDPQSETQYF
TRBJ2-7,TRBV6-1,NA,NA,TGTGCCAGCAGTGATTCGGGTCTCGAGCAGTACTTC,CASSDSGLEQYF
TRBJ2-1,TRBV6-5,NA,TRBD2,TGTGCCAGCAGTTACCAGGGACTAGCGGGACAAAATGAGCAGTTCTTC,CASSYQGLAGQNEQFF
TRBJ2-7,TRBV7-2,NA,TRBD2,TGTGCCAGCAGCACGACTAGCGGGGGCACCTACGAGCAGTACTTC,CASSTTSGGTYEQYF
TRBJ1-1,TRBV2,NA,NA,TGTGCCAGCAGTGTATTCGAGGGGAGGGCTGAAGCTTTCTTT,CASSVFEGRAEAFF
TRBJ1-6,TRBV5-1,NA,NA,TGCGCCAGCACCCTACTTCCGACCGCAGGGGTAGGTCCCAATTGGGCCCTCCACTTT,CASTLLPTAGVGPNWALHF
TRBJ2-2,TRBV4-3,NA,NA,TGCGCCAGCAGCCAAGAGGCGGGTCTCGGGGAGCTGTTTTTT,CASSQEAGLGELFF
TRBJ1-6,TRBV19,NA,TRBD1,TGTGCCAGTAGTGATACAGGGGGGAATTCACCCCTCCACTTT,CASSDTGGNSPLHF
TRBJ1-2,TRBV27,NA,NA,TGTGCCAGCAGTTTAGAAGGGACCGGGTATGGCTACACCTTC,CASSLEGTGYGYTF
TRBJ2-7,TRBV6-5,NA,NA,TGTGCCAGCAGTTCGCCCGCCAGGGGATATCCCTACGAGCAGTACTTC,CASSSPARGYPYEQYF
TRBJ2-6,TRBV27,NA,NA,NA,CASSSSTWSSGANVLTF
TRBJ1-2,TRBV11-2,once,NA,TGTGCCAGCAGCTTTGCGGAGAACTATGGCTACACCTTC,CASSFAENYGYTF
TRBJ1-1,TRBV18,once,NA,TGTGCCAGCTCACCACTGACGGTTAGACCGAACACTGAAGCTTTCTTT,CASSPLTVRPNTEAFF
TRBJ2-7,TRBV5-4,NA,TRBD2,TGTGCCAGCAGCTTGCTACACGTCGGGGGGGCCGGAGCCTACGAGCAGTACTTC,CASSLLHVGGAGAYEQYF
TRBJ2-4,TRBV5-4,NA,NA,TGTGCCAGCAGCTTGCCCCCCGGGATTCAGTACTTC,CASSLPPGIQYF
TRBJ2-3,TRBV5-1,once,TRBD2,TGCGCCAGCAGCTTGGGACTAGCGGGAGTCTTCACAGATACGCAGTATTTT,CASSLGLAGVFTDTQYF
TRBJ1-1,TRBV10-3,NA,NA,TGTGCCATCAGTGATTGGGAGGGGAGGACTGAAGCTTTCTTT,CAISDWEGRTEAFF
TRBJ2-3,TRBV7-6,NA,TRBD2,TGTGCCAGCAGCTTAACGGCAGCCGCGGGGGGCACAGATACGCAGTATTTT,CASSLTAAAGGTDTQYF